A selection of T cell receptor beta chains follows, all from one sample in a study of T cells after yellow fever vaccination. Each CDR3 protein gets one entry after TCRdb re-called the 5' RACE reads with MiXCR. The sample shows 300,000 to 350,000 distinct CDR3 sequences, about 10% of them seen only once. Sequenced here: CD4+ T cells sorted from PBMCs, sampled 45 days after the yellow fever booster vaccination. The receptors stem from a man aged 18 to 29 who received the YFV17D yellow fever vaccine. CDR3s include the opening cysteine and the closing phenylalanine or tryptophan. A D gene is named only where the DNA matches it firmly. The size field is filled for only some rows; it gives once, few, many or a size class.

V: TRBV12-3/TRBV12-4; size: -; D: -; J: TRBJ1-6; DNA: TGTGCCAGCGGTTTAGGCAGGGGAAATTCACCCCTCCACTTT; CDR3: CASGLGRGNSPLHF
V: TRBV20-1; size: -; D: TRBD2; J: TRBJ2-1; DNA: TGCAGTGTTGCGGGGGGGCTAGATGAGCAGTTCTTC; CDR3: CSVAGGLDEQFF
V: TRBV4-1; size: -; D: -; J: TRBJ2-1; DNA: TGCGCCAGCAGCCAGTCTTCGACTCGTAGCTCCTACAATGAGCAGTTCTTC; CDR3: CASSQSSTRSSYNEQFF
V: TRBV27; size: few; D: -; J: TRBJ2-3; DNA: TGTGCCAGCAGTTCCTCAAGCACAGATACGCAGTATTTT; CDR3: CASSSSSTDTQYF
V: TRBV15; size: -; D: -; J: TRBJ1-6; DNA: TGTGCCACCAGAGGTTCGAGCTCCTATAATTCACCCCTCCACTTT; CDR3: CATRGSSSYNSPLHF
V: TRBV20-1; size: few; D: -; J: TRBJ2-5; DNA: TGCAGTGCTAGAGATCACAGGGTCTCTGCAGAGACCCAGTACTTC; CDR3: CSARDHRVSAETQYF
V: TRBV6-5; size: -; D: TRBD2; J: TRBJ2-5; DNA: TGTGCCAGCAGTTACAACGGGGGGCAAGAGACCCAGTACTTC; CDR3: CASSYNGGQETQYF
V: TRBV6-2/TRBV6-3; size: few; D: -; J: TRBJ2-1; DNA: TGTGCCAGCAGTGGAAGGGTGCCTAATGAGCAGTTCTTC; CDR3: CASSGRVPNEQFF
V: TRBV2; size: many; D: -; J: TRBJ2-2; DNA: TGTGCCAGCGTCCAAAGGGAGAACACCGGGGAGCTGTTTTTT; CDR3: CASVQRENTGELFF
V: TRBV5-5; size: many; D: -; J: TRBJ2-5; DNA: TGTGCCAGCAGCTCCGTCGGCGGGGGCCAAGGGGAGACCCAGTACTTC; CDR3: CASSSVGGGQGETQYF
V: TRBV5-1; size: many; D: TRBD1; J: TRBJ2-6; DNA: TGCGCCAGCAGCTCGACAGGGTCTGGGGCCAACGTCCTGACTTTC; CDR3: CASSSTGSGANVLTF
V: TRBV23-1; size: few; D: TRBD2; J: TRBJ2-1; DNA: TGCGCCAGCAGTGCACTTGGGGGGGGGTACAATGAGCAGTTCTTC; CDR3: CASSALGGGYNEQFF
V: TRBV20-1; size: few; D: -; J: TRBJ2-2; DNA: TGCAGTGCTGCACCATGGGACGGGGAGCTGTTTTTT; CDR3: CSAAPWDGELFF
V: TRBV5-1; size: -; D: -; J: TRBJ1-2; DNA: TGCGCCAGCAGCTTGGGACACCTTAACTATGGCTACACCTTC; CDR3: CASSLGHLNYGYTF
V: TRBV6-5; size: -; D: -; J: TRBJ1-2; DNA: TGTGCCAGCAGCTATGGACCGGGGACCCGGGGGATTAACTATGGCTACACCTTC; CDR3: CASSYGPGTRGINYGYTF
V: TRBV5-1; size: -; D: -; J: TRBJ2-5; DNA: TGCGCCAGCACGCCGGCGGGCAGTGCTTGGGGGGAGACCCAGTACTTC; CDR3: CASTPAGSAWGETQYF
V: TRBV30; size: few; D: TRBD2; J: TRBJ2-1; DNA: TGTGCCTGGAGCGCCGGGACTAGCACCCTGCTCCAGTTCTTC; CDR3: CAWSAGTSTLLQFF
V: TRBV6-5; size: -; D: -; J: TRBJ2-1; DNA: TGTGCCAGCAGTTACTCGTTAGCCCCGGCCTACAATGAGCAGTTCTTC; CDR3: CASSYSLAPAYNEQFF
V: TRBV3-1; size: -; D: -; J: TRBJ2-5; DNA: TGTGCCAGCAGCCTAACAGGGACCCATGAGACCCAGTACTTC; CDR3: CASSLTGTHETQYF
V: TRBV1; size: few; D: -; J: TRBJ2-7; DNA: TGCACCAGCAGCCAGGACAGGGTGGCCTACGAGCAGTACTTC; CDR3: CTSSQDRVAYEQYF
V: TRBV5-6; size: few; D: -; J: TRBJ2-7; DNA: TGTGCCAGCAGCTCAAACGGACCCTCCTACGAGCAGTACTTC; CDR3: CASSSNGPSYEQYF
V: TRBV7-8; size: many; D: TRBD1; J: TRBJ1-1; DNA: TGTGCCAGCAGCTTACTGTCGACAGGGAATCTCCTGACTGAAGCTTTCTTT; CDR3: CASSLLSTGNLLTEAFF
V: TRBV6-2/TRBV6-3; size: few; D: -; J: TRBJ1-2; DNA: TGTGCCAGCACCCTGGACCGTAACTATGGCTACACCTTC; CDR3: CASTLDRNYGYTF
V: TRBV20-1; size: few; D: -; J: TRBJ1-1; DNA: TGCAGTGCCCGGAGAACAGGGAACACTGAAGCTTTCTTT; CDR3: CSARRTGNTEAFF
V: TRBV6-4; size: -; D: TRBD2; J: TRBJ2-7; DNA: TGTGCCAGTGAGCGGGGGCTTCACTACGAGCAGTACTTC; CDR3: CASERGLHYEQYF
V: TRBV7-2; size: -; D: TRBD1; J: TRBJ2-6; DNA: TGTGCCAGCAGCCTAGACAGGGCTCGGGTCAACGTCCTGACTTTC; CDR3: CASSLDRARVNVLTF
V: TRBV2; size: many; D: -; J: TRBJ2-6; DNA: TGTGCCAGCGGTGGGGACATCTCTGGGGCCAACGTCCTGACTTTC; CDR3: CASGGDISGANVLTF
V: TRBV2; size: -; D: TRBD1; J: TRBJ1-4; DNA: TGTGCCAGCAGGAGGACAGGGGCGGCTGAAAAACTGTTTTTT; CDR3: CASRRTGAAEKLFF
V: TRBV18; size: few; D: TRBD1; J: TRBJ1-5; DNA: TGTGCCAGCACAAAGCAGGGACAGGGGGCAGGTCAGCCCCAGCATTTT; CDR3: CASTKQGQGAGQPQHF
V: TRBV5-1; size: -; D: -; J: TRBJ1-1; DNA: TGCGCCAGCAGCTCAGCGGAGAGGACCACTGAAGCTTTCTTT; CDR3: CASSSAERTTEAFF
V: TRBV5-1; size: -; D: -; J: TRBJ2-3; DNA: TGCGCCAGCAGCTTGGGGCAGCAGTCTAGCACAGATACGCAGTATTTT; CDR3: CASSLGQQSSTDTQYF
V: TRBV28; size: -; D: -; J: TRBJ1-6; DNA: TGTGCCAGCAGGCGCACTGTGCTCTCCTATAATTCACCCCTCCACTTT; CDR3: CASRRTVLSYNSPLHF
V: TRBV10-3; size: few; D: -; J: TRBJ2-5; DNA: TGTGCCATCACAGCCCGAAGGGGAGAGACCCAGTACTTC; CDR3: CAITARRGETQYF
V: TRBV5-1; size: -; D: -; J: TRBJ2-3; DNA: TGCGCCAGCAGCTGGGGCGGGCATAGGGGCACAGATACGCAGTATTTT; CDR3: CASSWGGHRGTDTQYF
V: TRBV6-2/TRBV6-3; size: -; D: -; J: TRBJ1-1; DNA: TGTGCCAGCAGTTACTCGTTTACGGCGGCTTTCTTT; CDR3: CASSYSFTAAFF
V: TRBV20-1; size: -; D: -; J: TRBJ1-1; DNA: TGCAGTGCTAGAAAGTCTGGACAGAGTCTACTCCCCACTGAAGCTTTCTTT; CDR3: CSARKSGQSLLPTEAFF
V: TRBV27; size: few; D: -; J: TRBJ1-2; DNA: TGTGCCAGCAGTATAACAGGGACAACCTTAGCTAACTATGGCTACACCTTC; CDR3: CASSITGTTLANYGYTF
V: TRBV7-2; size: few; D: -; J: TRBJ2-5; DNA: TGTGCCAGCAGCTTAAGGTTCAGTGCGGAAAAAGAGACCCAGTACTTC; CDR3: CASSLRFSAEKETQYF
V: TRBV20-1; size: -; D: -; J: TRBJ2-2; DNA: TGCAGTGCTAGACTCGCGAACACCGGGGAGCTGTTTTTT; CDR3: CSARLANTGELFF
V: TRBV7-9; size: -; D: -; J: TRBJ2-6; DNA: TGTGCCAGCAGCTTAGCGGCAGGGGGGACCTCTGGGGCCAACGTCCTGACTTTC; CDR3: CASSLAAGGTSGANVLTF
V: TRBV11-2; size: -; D: TRBD2; J: TRBJ2-2; DNA: TGTGCCAGCAGCTTGACTAGCGGGGACCTCACCGGGGAGCTGTTTTTT; CDR3: CASSLTSGDLTGELFF
V: TRBV6-5; size: once; D: TRBD1; J: TRBJ1-2; DNA: TGTGCCAGCAGTCAAAGGACAGGGAGCTATGGCTACACCTTC; CDR3: CASSQRTGSYGYTF
V: TRBV4-3; size: -; D: -; J: TRBJ1-2; DNA: TGCGCCAGCAGCCGAGGGGTCCAACCCTATGGCTACACCTTC; CDR3: CASSRGVQPYGYTF
V: TRBV25-1; size: few; D: -; J: TRBJ2-4; DNA: TGTGCCAGCAGTAATCTACCCGGGGTATCCAAAAACATTCAGTACTTC; CDR3: CASSNLPGVSKNIQYF
V: TRBV7-3; size: -; D: -; J: TRBJ2-3; DNA: TGTGCCAGCAGCTTAAAGACTAGTCATCCAGATACGCAGTATTTT; CDR3: CASSLKTSHPDTQYF
V: TRBV10-3; size: -; D: TRBD2; J: TRBJ2-1; DNA: TGTGCCATCAGTGAGTCCAGCGGGGGGATCTACAATGAGCAGTTCTTC; CDR3: CAISESSGGIYNEQFF
V: TRBV9; size: few; D: -; J: TRBJ2-3; DNA: TGTGCCAGCAGCGTAGAATTTACTAGCACAGATACGCAGTATTTT; CDR3: CASSVEFTSTDTQYF
V: TRBV12-3/TRBV12-4; size: many; D: -; J: TRBJ2-7; DNA: TGTGCCAGCAGTTCTCACTACGAGCAGTACTTC; CDR3: CASSSHYEQYF
V: TRBV7-3; size: few; D: TRBD2; J: TRBJ2-3; DNA: TGTGCCAGCAGCTCGGGACTAGAGGCAGATACGCAGTATTTT; CDR3: CASSSGLEADTQYF
V: TRBV5-1; size: many; D: -; J: TRBJ2-2; DNA: TGCGCCAGCAGCTTGGAGGTCGGGGCGAACACCGGGGAGCTGTTTTTT; CDR3: CASSLEVGANTGELFF
V: TRBV4-3; size: -; D: -; J: TRBJ2-7; DNA: TGCGCCAGCAGCCAAGAAAGAACAGCCTTCTACGAGCAGTACTTC; CDR3: CASSQERTAFYEQYF
V: TRBV14; size: -; D: -; J: TRBJ2-3; DNA: TGTGCCAGCAGCCAAGTTAGATGGGAGAAAGATACGCAGTATTTT; CDR3: CASSQVRWEKDTQYF
V: TRBV19; size: many; D: -; J: TRBJ2-3; DNA: TGTGCCAGTAGTCCCCGGTTTCTGGGGGTGGGTCCAGATACGCAGTATTTT; CDR3: CASSPRFLGVGPDTQYF
V: TRBV21-1; size: -; D: -; J: TRBJ2-5; DNA: TGTGCCAGCAGCAAAGGTGCAGGGCCCCAAGAGACCCAGTACTTC; CDR3: CASSKGAGPQETQYF